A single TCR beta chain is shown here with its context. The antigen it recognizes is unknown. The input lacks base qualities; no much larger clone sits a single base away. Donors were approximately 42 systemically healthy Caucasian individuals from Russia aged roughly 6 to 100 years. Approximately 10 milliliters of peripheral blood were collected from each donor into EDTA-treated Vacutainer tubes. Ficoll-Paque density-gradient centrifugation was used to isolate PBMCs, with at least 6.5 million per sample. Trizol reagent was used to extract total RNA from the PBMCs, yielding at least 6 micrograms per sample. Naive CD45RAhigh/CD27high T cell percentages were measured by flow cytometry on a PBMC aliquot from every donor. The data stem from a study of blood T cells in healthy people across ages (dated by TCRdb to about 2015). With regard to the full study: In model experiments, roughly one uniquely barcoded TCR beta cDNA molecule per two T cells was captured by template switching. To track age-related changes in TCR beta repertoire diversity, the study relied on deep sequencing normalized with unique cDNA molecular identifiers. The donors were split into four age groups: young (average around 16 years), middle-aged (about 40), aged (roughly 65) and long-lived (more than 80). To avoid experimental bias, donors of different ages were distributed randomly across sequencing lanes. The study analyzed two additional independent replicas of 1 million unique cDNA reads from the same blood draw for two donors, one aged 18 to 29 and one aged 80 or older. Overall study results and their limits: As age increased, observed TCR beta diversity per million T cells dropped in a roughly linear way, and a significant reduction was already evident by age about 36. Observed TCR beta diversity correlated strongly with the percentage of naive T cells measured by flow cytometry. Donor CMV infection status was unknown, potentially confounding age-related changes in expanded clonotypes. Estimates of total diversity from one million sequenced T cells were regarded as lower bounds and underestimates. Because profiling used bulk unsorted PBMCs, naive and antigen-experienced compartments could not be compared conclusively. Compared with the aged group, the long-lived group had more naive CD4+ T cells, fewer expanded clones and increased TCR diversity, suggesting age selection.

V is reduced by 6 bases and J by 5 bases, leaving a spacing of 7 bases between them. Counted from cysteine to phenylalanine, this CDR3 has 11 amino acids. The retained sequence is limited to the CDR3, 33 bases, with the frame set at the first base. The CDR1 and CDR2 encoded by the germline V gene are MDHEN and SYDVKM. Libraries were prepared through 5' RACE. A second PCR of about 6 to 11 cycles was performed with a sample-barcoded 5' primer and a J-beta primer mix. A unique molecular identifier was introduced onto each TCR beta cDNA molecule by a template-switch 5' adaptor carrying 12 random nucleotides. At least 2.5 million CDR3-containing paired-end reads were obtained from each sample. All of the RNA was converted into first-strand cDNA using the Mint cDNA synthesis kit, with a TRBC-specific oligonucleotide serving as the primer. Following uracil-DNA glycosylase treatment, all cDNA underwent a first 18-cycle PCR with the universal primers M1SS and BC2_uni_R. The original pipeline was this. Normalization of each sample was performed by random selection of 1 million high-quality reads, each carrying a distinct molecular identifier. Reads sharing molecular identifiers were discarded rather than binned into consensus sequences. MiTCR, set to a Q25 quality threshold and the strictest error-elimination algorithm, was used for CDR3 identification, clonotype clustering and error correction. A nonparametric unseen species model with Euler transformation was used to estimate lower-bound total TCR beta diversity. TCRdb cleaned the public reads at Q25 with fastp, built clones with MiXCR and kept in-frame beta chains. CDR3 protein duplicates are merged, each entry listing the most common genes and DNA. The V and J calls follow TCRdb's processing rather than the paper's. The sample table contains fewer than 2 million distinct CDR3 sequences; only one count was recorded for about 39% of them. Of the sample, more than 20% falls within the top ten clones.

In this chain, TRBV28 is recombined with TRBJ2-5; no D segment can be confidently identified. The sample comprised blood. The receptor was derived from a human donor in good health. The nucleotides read TGTGCCAGCAGACTCGTGGAGACCCAGTACTTC. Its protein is CASRLVETQYF.